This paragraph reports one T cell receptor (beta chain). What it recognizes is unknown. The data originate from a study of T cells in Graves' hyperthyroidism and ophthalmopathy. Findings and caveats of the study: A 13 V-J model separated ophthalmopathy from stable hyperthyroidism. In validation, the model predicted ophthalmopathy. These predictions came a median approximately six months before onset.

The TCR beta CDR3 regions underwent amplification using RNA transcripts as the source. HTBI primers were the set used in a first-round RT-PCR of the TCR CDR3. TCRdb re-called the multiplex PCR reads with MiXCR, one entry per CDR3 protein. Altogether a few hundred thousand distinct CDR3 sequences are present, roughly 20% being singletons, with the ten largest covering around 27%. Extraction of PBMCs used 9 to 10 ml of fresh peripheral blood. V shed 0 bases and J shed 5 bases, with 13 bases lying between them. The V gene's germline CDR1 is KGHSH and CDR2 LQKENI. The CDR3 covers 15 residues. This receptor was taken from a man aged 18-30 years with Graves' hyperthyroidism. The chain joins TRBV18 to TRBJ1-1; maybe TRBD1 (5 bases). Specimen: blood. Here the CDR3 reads CASSPPRDLRTEAFF. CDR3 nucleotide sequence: TGTGCCAGCTCACCACCGAGGGACCTGAGGACTGAAGCTTTCTTT.